These 15 T cell receptor beta chains were sequenced from one sample in a study of STAT3 mutations in large granular lymphocyte leukemia. Study results and limitations: In T-cell large granular lymphocyte leukemia, about half of patients showed multiple immunodominant subclonotypes.

No antigens are known for them. Here immunoSEQ multiplex PCR was the method, and the copy in TCRdb shows in-frame clones only, minus some. Here the sample spans about 9,300 clones, around 87% being singletons. Sequencing input: peripheral blood mononuclear cells. The receptors derive from a man older than 75 with T-cell large granular lymphocyte leukemia. Some clones in this sample may be carry-over from other donors' samples.

The chain uses TRBV5-4 and TRBJ1-4; 10 bases line up with TRBD1. CDR1 and CDR2 (germline): SGHNT, YYREEE (reference sequence). CDR3 length: 15 residues. The J segment lost 6 bases and the V segment lost 0 bases, leaving 2 bases of the junction unmatched. This CDR3 reads CASSLVGTGDEKLFF. CDR3 DNA sequence: TGTGCCAGCAGCTTGGTTGGGACAGGGGATGAAAAACTGTTTTTT. The whole variable domain, remainder taken from reference TRBV5-4 and TRBJ1-4, is ETGVTQSPTHLIKTRGQQVTLRCSSQSGHNTVSWYQQALGQGPQFIFQYYREEENGRGNFPPRFSGLQFPNYSSELNVNALELDDSALYLCASSLVGTGDEKLFFGSGTQLSVL.

In its sample, this clone was seen once. The chain carries TRBV5-1 and TRBJ2-5, with 7 nucleotides matching TRBD1. The CDR3 runs to 15 residues. Germline loops: CDR1 SGHRS, CDR2 YFSETQ. The junction had 5 bases not matched to a gene; V was cut back by 0 bases and J by 3 bases. The CDR3 DNA is TGCGCCAGCAGCTTGGAGGGACAGCTGGAAGAGACCCAGTACTTC. It specifies CASSLEGQLEETQYF.

Only a few counts were recorded for this clone. CDR3 residues: CASSLGGSGNTIYF. The CDR3 DNA follows: TGTGCCAGCAGCTTGGGAGGGTCTGGAAACACCATATATTTT. This chain connects TRBV5-6 to TRBJ1-3, with D uncertain. Germline V gene data show CDR1 as SGHDT and CDR2 as YYEEEE. V lost 0 bases and J lost 1, with 5 bases in between. CDR3 length equals 14 residues. Variable domain in full (rest from reference TRBV5-6 and TRBJ1-3): DAGVTQSPTHLIKTRGQQVTLRCSPKSGHDTVSWYQQALGQGPQFIFQYYEEEERQRGNFPDRFSGHQFPNYSSELNVNALLLGDSALYLCASSLGGSGNTIYFGEGSWLTVV.

V gene TRBV7-9 combines with J gene TRBJ2-1, with D perhaps TRBD2 (5 bases). The germline V gene has CDR1 SEHNR and CDR2 FQNEAQ (reference sequence). The V end was cut by 5 bases, the J end by 9 bases, with 32 bases between. The length of the CDR3 is 19 residues. CDR3 DNA sequence: TGTGCCAGCAGCGCTCAGCGGTTCGACCCCAGTTTGCCCCCCAGTGAGCAGTTCTTC. This gives the protein CASSAQRFDPSLPPSEQFF.

This chain uses TRBV5-5 with TRBJ2-7; TRBD1 might be the D (5 bases). This CDR3 comprises 12 residues. Trimming removed 4 bases from V and 3 bases from J, with 8 bases in between. The germline V gene encodes CDR1 SGHKS and CDR2 YYEKEE (reference sequence). CDR3 sequence reads: CASSTDSYEQYF. The CDR3 bases are TGTGCCAGCAGCACCGACAGCTACGAGCAGTACTTC.

The chain employs TRBV30 and TRBJ1-2; TRBD1 aligns across 9 bases. This CDR3 comprises 14 residues. Germline CDR1 GTSNPN, CDR2 SVGIG (reference sequence). V trimming: 4 bases; J trimming: 5 bases; junction bases outside the gene matches: 8. The chain's CDR3 is CAWTQGQGEYGYTF. The CDR3 region has the DNA TGTGCCTGGACCCAGGGACAGGGCGAGTATGGCTACACCTTC.

This sequence joins TRBV30 and TRBJ1-1; tentative D call: TRBD1 (5 bases). Germline assignment: CDR1 GTSNPN and CDR2 SVGIG (reference sequence). The CDR3 totals 14 residues. V dropped 1 base and J dropped 4 bases, with 13 bases sitting between them. As DNA, the CDR3 is TGTGCCTGGAGTGCACCTATGGGGGGCACTGAAGCTTTCTTT. It yields the protein CAWSAPMGGTEAFF.

The J gene is TRBJ1-4, the V gene TRBV7-9; D is possibly TRBD1 (5 bases). Germline V lookup: CDR1 SEHNR, CDR2 FQNEAQ (reference sequence). V was trimmed by 2 bases and J by 5 bases, leaving 12 bases between them. The CDR3 covers 15 residues. CDR3 sequence: CASSLYGDGNEKLFF. The CDR3 nucleotides read TGTGCCAGCAGCTTATACGGGGACGGGAATGAAAAACTGTTTTTT.

This chain uses TRBV19 with TRBJ1-1; D unresolved. The CDR3 sequence is 11 residues long. With 11 bases removed from V and 1 base from J, the gap between germline ends came to 8 bases. Looked up from germline, CDR1 is LNHDA and CDR2 is SQIVND (reference sequence). The CDR3 reads CASRGNTEAFF. In DNA, the CDR3 is TGTGCCTCCAGAGGGAACACTGAAGCTTTCTTT.

The J gene is TRBJ1-5, the V gene TRBV15; no firm D call. V gave up 5 bases and J gave up 5 bases, with 10 bases separating them. Per germline, CDR1 LNHNV and CDR2 YYDKDF (reference sequence). There are 13 residues in the CDR3. The CDR3 DNA reads TGTGCCACCAGCCCCCGATTGGATCAGCCCCAGCATTTT. This translates into CATSPRLDQPQHF.

This clone was observed once. V gene TRBV7-9 combines with J gene TRBJ2-2; D may match TRBD1 or TRBD2 (5 bases each). The V and J ends lost 5 bases and 6 bases respectively, with 19 bases between them. Germline V gene lookup returns CDR1 SEHNR and CDR2 FQNEAQ (reference sequence). This CDR3 comprises 16 residues. In DNA form, the CDR3 reads TGTGCCAGCAGCACTAGAGGGGCACAGGAAGCCGGGGAGCTGTTTTTT. Its protein is CASSTRGAQEAGELFF.

The gene calls are TRBV6-5 and TRBJ1-1; a possible D gene is TRBD1 (6 bases). Germline lookup yields CDR1 MNHEY and CDR2 SVGAGI. The CDR3 contains 13 residues. Trimming left V 10 bases short and J 1 base short, with 13 bases between. The CDR3 bases are TGTGCCACTTGGGGGCAGCAGAACACTGAAGCTTTCTTT. Translating it yields CATWGQQNTEAFF.

The chain carries TRBV7-2 and TRBJ2-1; D may be TRBD2 (8 bases). Trimming pared 11 bases from V and 10 bases from J, leaving 21 bases between. Looked up from germline, CDR1 is SGHTA and CDR2 is FQGNSA. The CDR3 is made up of 13 amino acids. CDR3 sequence (DNA): TGTGCCGGAACTCGGGGACTAGGGGGCGAGCAGTTCTTC. This translates into CAGTRGLGGEQFF.

The chain is built from TRBV19 and TRBJ1-4, with 7 positions matching TRBD1. The CDR3 is 12 amino acids. V lost 9 bases, J lost 11 bases, and 9 bases stayed unmatched. Germline V lookup: CDR1 LNHDA, CDR2 SQIVND (reference sequence). The CDR3 bases are TGTGCCAGGCCGCGACAGGGTGGGAAACTGTTTTTT. Translated: CARPRQGGKLFF.

This chain links TRBV7-8 with TRBJ2-5, with a possible D match to TRBD1 (6 bases). The CDR3 is made up of 13 amino acids. V was shortened by 8 bases and J by 2 bases, with 12 bases between the two germline ends. The germline gives CDR1 SGHVS, CDR2 FQNEAQ. CDR3 loop: CASEGQTQETQYF. In nucleotides, the CDR3 is TGTGCCAGCGAAGGACAGACACAAGAGACCCAGTACTTC.